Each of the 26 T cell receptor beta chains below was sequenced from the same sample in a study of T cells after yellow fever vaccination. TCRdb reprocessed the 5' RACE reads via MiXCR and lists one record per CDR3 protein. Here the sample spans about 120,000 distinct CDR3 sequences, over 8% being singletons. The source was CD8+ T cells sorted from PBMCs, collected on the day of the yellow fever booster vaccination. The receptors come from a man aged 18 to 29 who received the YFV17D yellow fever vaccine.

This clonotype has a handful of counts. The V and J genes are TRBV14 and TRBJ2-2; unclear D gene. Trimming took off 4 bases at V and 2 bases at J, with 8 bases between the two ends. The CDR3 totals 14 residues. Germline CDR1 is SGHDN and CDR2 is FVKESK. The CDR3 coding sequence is TGTGCCAGCAGCCGGGCTGATAACACCGGGGAGCTGTTTTTT. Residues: CASSRADNTGELFF. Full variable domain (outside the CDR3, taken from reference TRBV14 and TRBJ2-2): EAGVTQFPSHSVIEKGQTVTLRCDPISGHDNLYWYRRVMGKEIKFLLHFVKESKQDESGMPNNRFLAERTGGTYSTLKVQPAELEDSGVYFCASSRADNTGELFFGEGSRLTVL.

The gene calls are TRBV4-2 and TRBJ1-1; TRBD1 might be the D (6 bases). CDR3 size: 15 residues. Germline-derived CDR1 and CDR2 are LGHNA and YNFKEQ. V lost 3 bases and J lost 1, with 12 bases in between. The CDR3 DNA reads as TGTGCCAGCAGCCAGGAACCGGGACAGAACACTGAAGCTTTCTTT. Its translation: CASSQEPGQNTEAFF.

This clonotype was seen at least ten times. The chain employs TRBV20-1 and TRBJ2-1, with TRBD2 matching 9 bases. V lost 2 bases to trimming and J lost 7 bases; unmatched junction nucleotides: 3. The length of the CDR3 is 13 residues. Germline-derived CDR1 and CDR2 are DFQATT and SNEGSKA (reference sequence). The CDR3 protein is CSARRLAGNEQFF. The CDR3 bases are TGCAGTGCTAGACGGCTAGCGGGAAATGAGCAGTTCTTC.

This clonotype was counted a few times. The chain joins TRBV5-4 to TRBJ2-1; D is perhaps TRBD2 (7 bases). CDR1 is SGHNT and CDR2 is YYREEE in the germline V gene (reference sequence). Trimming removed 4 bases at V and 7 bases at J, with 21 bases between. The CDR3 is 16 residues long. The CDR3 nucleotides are TGTGCCAGCAGCCCCCTGGCTGGGGGGGCTTGGAATGAGCAGTTCTTC. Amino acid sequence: CASSPLAGGAWNEQFF.

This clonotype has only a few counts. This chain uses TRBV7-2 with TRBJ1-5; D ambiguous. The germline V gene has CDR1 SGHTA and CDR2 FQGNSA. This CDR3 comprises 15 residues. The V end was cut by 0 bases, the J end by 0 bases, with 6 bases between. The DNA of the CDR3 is TGTGCCAGCAGCTTAGCGGGCAGTAGCAATCAGCCCCAGCATTTT. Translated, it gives CASSLAGSSNQPQHF.

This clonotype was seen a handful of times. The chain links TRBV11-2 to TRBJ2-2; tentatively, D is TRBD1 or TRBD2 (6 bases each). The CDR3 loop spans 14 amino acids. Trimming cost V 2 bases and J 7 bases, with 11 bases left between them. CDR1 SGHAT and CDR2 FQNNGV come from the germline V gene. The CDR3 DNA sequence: TGTGCCAGCAGCTTAACGGGGGCTCACGGGGAGCTGTTTTTT. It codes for CASSLTGAHGELFF.

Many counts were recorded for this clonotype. DNA of the CDR3: TGTGCATCGAGGGGCTGGGGGACCAACTATGGCTACACCTTC. It yields the protein CASRGWGTNYGYTF. The chain couples TRBV27 to TRBJ1-2; a weak D match, TRBD1 (5 bases). This CDR3 spans 14 amino acids. In germline, CDR1 is MNHEY, CDR2 SMNVEV (reference sequence).

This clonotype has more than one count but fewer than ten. As DNA, the CDR3 is TGCGCCAGCAGCCTCGACCGGGTCGGAGTGAACGAGCAGTACTTC. It codes for CASSLDRVGVNEQYF. The genes are TRBV4-3 and TRBJ2-7; no clear D gene. This CDR3 is 15 amino acids long. Between the trimmed V and J ends, which lost 4 bases and 5 bases, there was a span of 18 bases. Germline loops: CDR1 LGHNA, CDR2 YSLEER.

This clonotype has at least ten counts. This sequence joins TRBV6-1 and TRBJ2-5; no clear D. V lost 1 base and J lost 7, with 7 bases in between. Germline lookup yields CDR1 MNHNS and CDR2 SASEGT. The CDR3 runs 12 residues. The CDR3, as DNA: TGTGCCAGCAGTGAAGTATCCGGGACCCAGTACTTC. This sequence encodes CASSEVSGTQYF.

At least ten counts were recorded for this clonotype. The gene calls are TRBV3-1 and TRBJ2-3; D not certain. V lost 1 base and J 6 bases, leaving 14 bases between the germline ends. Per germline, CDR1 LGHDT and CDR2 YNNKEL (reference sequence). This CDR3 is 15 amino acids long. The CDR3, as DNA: TGTGCCAGCAGCCAAGGAAATCTAGAGACGGATACGCAGTATTTT. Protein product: CASSQGNLETDTQYF.

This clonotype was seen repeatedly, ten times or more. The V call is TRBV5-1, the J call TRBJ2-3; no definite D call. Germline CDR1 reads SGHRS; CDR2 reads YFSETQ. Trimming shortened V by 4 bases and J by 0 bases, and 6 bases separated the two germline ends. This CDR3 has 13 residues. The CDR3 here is CASSLESTDTQYF. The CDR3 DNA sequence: TGCGCCAGCAGCCTCGAGAGCACAGATACGCAGTATTTT.

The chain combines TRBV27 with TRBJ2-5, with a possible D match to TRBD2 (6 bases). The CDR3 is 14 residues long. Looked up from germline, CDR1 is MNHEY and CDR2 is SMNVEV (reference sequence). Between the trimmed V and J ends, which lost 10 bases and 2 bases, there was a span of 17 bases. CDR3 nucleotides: TGTGCCACCAAACCAAGGACTATTCAAGAGACCCAGTACTTC. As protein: CATKPRTIQETQYF.

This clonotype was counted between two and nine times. CDR3 sequence (DNA): TGTGCCAGCAGCTCGCCTTCGAACACTGAAGCTTTCTTT. It yields the protein CASSSPSNTEAFF. The chain joins TRBV3-1 to TRBJ1-1; D unclear. Trimming left V 5 bases short and J 1 base short, with 8 bases between. Germline V gives CDR1 LGHDT, CDR2 YNNKEL (reference sequence). CDR3 size: 13 residues.

In nucleotides, the CDR3 is TGTGCCAGCAGGGCAGGGGCGATGTGGTCACAGCCCCAGCATTTT. It translates to CASRAGAMWSQPQHF. This chain joins TRBV7-2 and TRBJ1-5; maybe TRBD1 (6 bases). The CDR3 is 15 amino acids. V was cut by 6 bases and J by 7 bases, with 19 bases left in between. Germline V lookup: CDR1 SGHTA, CDR2 FQGNSA.

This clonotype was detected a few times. The CDR3 region is CAISDGGGNQPQHF. The CDR3 DNA reads TGTGCCATCAGTGACGGGGGCGGCAATCAGCCCCAGCATTTT. This chain joins TRBV10-3 and TRBJ1-5, with D possibly being TRBD1 (6 bases). The CDR3 consists of 14 residues. With 3 bases removed from V and 2 bases from J, the gap between germline ends came to 8 bases. CDR1 ENHRY and CDR2 SYGVKD come from the germline V gene.

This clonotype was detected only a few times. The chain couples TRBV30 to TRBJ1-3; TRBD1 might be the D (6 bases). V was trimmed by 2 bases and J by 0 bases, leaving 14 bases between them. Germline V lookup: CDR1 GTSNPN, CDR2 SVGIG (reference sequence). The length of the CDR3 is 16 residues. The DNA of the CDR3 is TGTGCCTGGAGTACGACAGGTCTCCACTCTGGAAACACCATATATTTT. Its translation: CAWSTTGLHSGNTIYF.

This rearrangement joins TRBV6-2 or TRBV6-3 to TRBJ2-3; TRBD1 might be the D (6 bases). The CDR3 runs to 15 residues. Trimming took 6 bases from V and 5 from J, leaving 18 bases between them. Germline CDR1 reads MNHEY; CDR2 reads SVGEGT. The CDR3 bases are TGTGCCAGCAGCCGGGGACACTATCTCGGAGATACGCAGTATTTT. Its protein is CASSRGHYLGDTQYF.

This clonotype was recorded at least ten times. This chain's CDR3 is CSARQFRYTGELFF. CDR3 in DNA: TGCAGTGCAAGACAGTTCCGGTACACCGGGGAGCTGTTTTTT. The rearrangement links TRBV20-1 to TRBJ2-2; TRBD1 is a possible D gene (5 bases). Trimming stripped 6 bases from V and 3 bases from J, with 14 bases between. Germline loops: CDR1 DFQATT, CDR2 SNEGSKA (reference sequence). The CDR3 sequence is 14 residues long.

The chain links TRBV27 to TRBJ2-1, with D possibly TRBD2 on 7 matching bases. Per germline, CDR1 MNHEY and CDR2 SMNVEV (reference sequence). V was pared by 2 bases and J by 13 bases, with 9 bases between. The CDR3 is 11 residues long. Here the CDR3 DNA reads TGTGCCAGCAGTTTAGGGGGGGCCCAGTTCTTC. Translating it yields CASSLGGAQFF.

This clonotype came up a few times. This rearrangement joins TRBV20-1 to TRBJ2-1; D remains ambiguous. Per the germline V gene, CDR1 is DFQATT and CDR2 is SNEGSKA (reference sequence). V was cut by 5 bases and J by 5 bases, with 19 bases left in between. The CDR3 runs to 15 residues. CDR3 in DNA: TGCAGTGCTCCCCCCACCGGCAGTCGGGACAATGAGCAGTTCTTC. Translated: CSAPPTGSRDNEQFF.

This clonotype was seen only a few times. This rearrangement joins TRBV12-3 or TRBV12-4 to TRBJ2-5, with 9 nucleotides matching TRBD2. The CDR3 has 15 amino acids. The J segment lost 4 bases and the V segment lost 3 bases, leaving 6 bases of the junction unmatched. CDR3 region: CASSFRLAGSETQYF. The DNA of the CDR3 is TGTGCCAGCAGTTTCCGGCTAGCGGGGTCAGAGACCCAGTACTTC.

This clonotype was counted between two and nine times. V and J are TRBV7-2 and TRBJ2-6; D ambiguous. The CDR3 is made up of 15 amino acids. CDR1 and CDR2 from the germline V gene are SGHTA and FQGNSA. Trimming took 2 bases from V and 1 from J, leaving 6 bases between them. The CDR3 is CASSLSYSGANVLTF. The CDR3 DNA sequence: TGTGCCAGCAGCTTATCCTATTCTGGGGCCAACGTCCTGACTTTC.

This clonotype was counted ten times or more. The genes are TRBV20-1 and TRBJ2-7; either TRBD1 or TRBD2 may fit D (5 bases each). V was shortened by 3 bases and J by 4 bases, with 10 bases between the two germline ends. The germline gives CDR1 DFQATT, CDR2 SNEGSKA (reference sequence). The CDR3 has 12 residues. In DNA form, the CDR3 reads TGCAGTGCTAGTGTCAGGGAGTACGAGCAGTACGTC. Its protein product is CSASVREYEQYV.

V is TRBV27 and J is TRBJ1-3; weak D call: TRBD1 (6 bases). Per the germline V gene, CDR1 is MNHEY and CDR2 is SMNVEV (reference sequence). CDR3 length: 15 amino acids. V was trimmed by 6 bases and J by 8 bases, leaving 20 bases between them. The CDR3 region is CASRQGQSLGYTIYF. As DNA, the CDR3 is TGTGCCAGCAGACAGGGACAAAGCCTTGGGTACACCATATATTTT.

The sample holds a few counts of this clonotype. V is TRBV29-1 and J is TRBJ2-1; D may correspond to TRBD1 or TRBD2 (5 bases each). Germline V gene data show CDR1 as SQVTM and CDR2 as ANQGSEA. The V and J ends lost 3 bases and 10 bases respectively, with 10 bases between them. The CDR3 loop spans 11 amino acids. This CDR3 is CSVEGRYEQFF. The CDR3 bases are TGCAGCGTTGAGGGACGCTACGAGCAGTTCTTC.

The CDR3 DNA reads as TGTGCCAGCAGCTGGTTAAGGACAGTGAACACCGGGGAGCTGTTTTTT. Its protein is CASSWLRTVNTGELFF. The genes are TRBV7-9 and TRBJ2-2; the D gene is possibly TRBD1 (6 bases). Trimming pared 4 bases from V and 1 base from J, leaving 13 bases between. Germline CDR1 is SEHNR and CDR2 is FQNEAQ (reference sequence). The CDR3 contains 16 residues. The entire variable domain, with the rest obtained from reference TRBV7-9 and TRBJ2-2, is as follows: DTGVSQNPRHKITKRGQNVTFRCDPISEHNRLYWYRQTLGQGPEFLTYFQNEAQLEKSRLLSDRFSAERPKGSFSTLEIQRTEQGDSAMYLCASSWLRTVNTGELFFGEGSRLTVL.